The clone carrying this T cell receptor beta chain was seen a few times. The data were obtained in a study of blood T cells in healthy people across ages. Next came a second PCR, run for roughly 6 to 11 cycles, which used a sample-barcoded 5' primer along with a J-beta primer mix. TCRdb ran MiXCR on the 5' RACE reads and lists one entry per CDR3 protein. The sample includes some 1.4 million distinct CDR3 sequences, around two fifths of them seen just once. The sample taken for sequencing was blood. This receptor was taken from a woman between 18 and 29 years old in good health.

This chain's CDR3 is CASSFFAGFSYEQYF. Here the CDR3 DNA reads TGTGCCAGCAGTTTCTTTGCGGGATTTTCCTACGAGCAGTACTTC. The chain employs TRBV27 and TRBJ2-7, with D perhaps TRBD2 (6 bases). Germline CDR1 reads MNHEY; CDR2 reads SMNVEV (reference sequence). The ends were cut back, 3 bases at V and 1 base at J, with 13 bases in the middle. CDR3 length equals 15 residues.